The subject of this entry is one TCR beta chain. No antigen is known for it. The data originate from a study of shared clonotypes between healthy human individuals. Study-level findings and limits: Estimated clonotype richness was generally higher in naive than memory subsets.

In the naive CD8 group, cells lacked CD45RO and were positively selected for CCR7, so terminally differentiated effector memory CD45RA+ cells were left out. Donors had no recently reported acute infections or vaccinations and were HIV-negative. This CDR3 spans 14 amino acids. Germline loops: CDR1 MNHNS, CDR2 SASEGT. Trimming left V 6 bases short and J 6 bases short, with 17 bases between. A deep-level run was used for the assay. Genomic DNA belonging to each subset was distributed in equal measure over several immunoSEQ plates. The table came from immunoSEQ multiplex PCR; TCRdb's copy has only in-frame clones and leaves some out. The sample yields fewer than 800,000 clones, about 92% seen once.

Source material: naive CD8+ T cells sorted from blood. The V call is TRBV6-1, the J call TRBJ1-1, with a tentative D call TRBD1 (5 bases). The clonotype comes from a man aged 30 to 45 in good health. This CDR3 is CASRGRGGRAEAFF. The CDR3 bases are TGTGCCAGCAGGGGGAGGGGAGGCCGCGCTGAAGCTTTCTTT.